The sequence of this T cell receptor (beta chain) was determined in a study of blood T cells in healthy people across ages. Overall study results and limits: Older age went with lower TCR beta diversity per million T cells, in a roughly linear way. Compared with aged donors, long-lived donors showed fewer expanded clones, suggesting selection.

A minimum of 5.5 micrograms of total RNA was extracted per sample. As regards this clonotype: Its specificity is not known.

A second 7 to 11 cycle PCR used barcoded and J-beta primers. MiXCR was run by TCRdb on the 5' RACE reads, yielding one entry per CDR3 protein. The sample consists of around 1,100,000 distinct CDR3 sequences, around two fifths of them appearing once. The CDR3 has 15 amino acids. The V gene's germline CDR1 is SGHRS and CDR2 YFSETQ. The V end lost 2 bases, the J end lost 2 bases, and 12 bases lay between the germline ends. Sequenced material: blood. The chain uses TRBV5-1 and TRBJ2-3; D is tentatively TRBD1 or TRBD2 (5 bases each). The TCR comes from a young man in good health. This CDR3 reads CASSLTGPYTDTQYF. The CDR3 bases are TGCGCCAGCAGCTTAACGGGACCGTACACAGATACGCAGTATTTT.